A selection of T cell receptor beta chains follows, all from one sample in a study of blood T cell repertoires in COVID-19. This table comes from immunoSEQ multiplex PCR, and its TCRdb copy is limited to in-frame clones, with some not included. The data contain 85,000 or so clones, nearly 95% of them singletons. Source material: peripheral blood. The receptors were sampled from a human donor with active COVID-19. The donor label of this sample is uncertain. Each CDR3 is given without its conserved first and last residue.

j_call v_call cdr3_aa
TRBJ2-5 TRBV3-1/TRBV3-2 ASSQVFGSRETQY
TRBJ1-4 TRBV7-9 ASRGSIGEKLF
TRBJ2-5 TRBV23-1 ASSQGGQGITETQY
TRBJ2-7 TRBV3-1/TRBV3-2 ASSQGGLAGVEQY
TRBJ2-7 TRBV11-3 ASSLDWGQGSSYEQY
TRBJ2-7 TRBV7-2 ASSVDRAPYEQY
TRBJ1-2 TRBV5-1 ASSLAGQLSYGYT
TRBJ2-2 TRBV24-1 ATSDPRSGGAITGELF
TRBJ1-1 TRBV5-4 ASSLEGIYRGLSNTEAF
TRBJ2-1 TRBV6-6 ASYPGQTYNEQF
TRBJ2-2 TRBV19 ASSFRLPGQGIGELF
TRBJ2-1 TRBV9 ASSARGGPYNEQF
TRBJ2-7 TRBV5-1 ASGRIRQGEQY
TRBJ2-5 TRBV6-2/TRBV6-3 ASSPHLRLAGDQETQY
TRBJ2-7 TRBV6-1 ASSELRGVRSEQY
TRBJ2-5 TRBV24-1 ATSDGGFQETQY
TRBJ1-5 TRBV20-1 SASLTGGNQPQH
TRBJ2-3 TRBV4-1 ASSPITGGRTDTQY
TRBJ1-2 TRBV28 ASSLTILGTYTNYGYT
TRBJ2-3 TRBV9 ASSGKAGALTDTQY
TRBJ1-2 TRBV7-4 ASSSHHLRESYGYT
TRBJ2-7 TRBV6-5 ASGRLSSYEQY
TRBJ2-5 TRBV4-3 ASSQEDGEQETQY
TRBJ2-7 TRBV7-2 ASSPNPRLVTYEQY
TRBJ2-5 TRBV5-4 ASSLAQVRETQY
TRBJ2-1 TRBV3-1/TRBV3-2 ASSFPSGTAVGEQF
TRBJ2-7 TRBV28 ASSFRTGMVEQY
TRBJ2-3 TRBV5-1 ASSLGQGKDTQY
TRBJ2-5 TRBV18 ASSPRLKTGQETQY
TRBJ2-3 TRBV4-3 ASSLQRLSTDTQY
TRBJ2-3 TRBV5-1 ASSVGQRTDTQY
TRBJ2-3 TRBV6-5 ASKLRSTDTQY
TRBJ2-7 TRBV28 ASSPPLGLGEGYEQY
TRBJ2-7 TRBV19 ASSMGTSSYEQY
TRBJ1-2 TRBV3-1/TRBV3-2 ASSQAAAANYGYT
TRBJ1-2 TRBV19 ASSRQGYYGYT
TRBJ2-3 TRBV20-1 SASKRGGLVTDTQY
TRBJ2-1 TRBV12-3/TRBV12-4 ASSLAEDSDEF
TRBJ2-5 TRBV7-6 ASSLGGTSGLQETQY
TRBJ2-3 TRBV7-4 ASIAGEGRTDTQY
TRBJ2-3 TRBV3-1/TRBV3-2 ASSQDRAPLVTDTQY
TRBJ2-6 TRBV24-1 ATSDPAGGSSGANVLT
TRBJ2-1 TRBV6-5 ASSSPSGREQF
TRBJ2-2 TRBV7-9 ASSSGTSGRGGTGELF
TRBJ2-7 TRBV7-9 ASSLGDIYEQY
TRBJ1-4 TRBV4-1 ASSRQGRGYEKLF
TRBJ1-5 TRBV7-9 ASSRTGLNQPQH